This T cell receptor (beta chain) was obtained from a study of identical twins (dated by TCRdb to 2015 to 2016). For the wider study: The study deep-sequenced TCR alpha and beta repertoires from monozygotic twins, unrelated adults of various ages and cord blood to test whether fetal clonotypes persist. Replicate twin experiments were performed at different times using different library preparation protocols to rule out contamination. General findings and caveats noted by the study authors: Out-of-frame TCR alpha sharing in monozygotic twins was systematically underestimated by recombination models, whereas sharing between unrelated individuals was in agreement with the recombination models. In beta out-of-frame sequences, excess twin sharing was weaker, because having fewer shared sequences lowered the signal-to-noise ratio. Compared with coincidental sharing between unrelated individuals, out-of-frame TCR alpha sequences shared between twins had an excess of sequences with low generation probability. Invariant T cells such as MAIT and iNKT could partly confound zero-insertion analyses, although diverse VJ usage argued against such confounding for most clonotypes. Conclusions relied on cross-sectional statistical analysis, since the same donors could not be followed over many years. Abundant cord blood beta clonotypes had fewer insertions, young adult naive repertoires showed a similar but weaker trend, and memory repertoires showed no such trend.

Library method: 5' RACE. Sequencing took place on an Illumina HiSeq 2000. A universal primer binding site was added through template switching, and the final cDNA carried a unique molecular identifier so that TCR cDNA molecules could be counted accurately. Specific primers in the conserved constant-segment region were used to synthesize first-strand cDNA for TCR alpha and beta chains. To control for contamination, each cDNA library was double barcoded with a SMART-Mk sample barcode plus Illumina barcodes. Two successive PCR steps introduced TruSeq adapter sequences along with Illumina sample barcodes. The TCR alpha and beta cDNA libraries were sequenced on the Illumina HiSeq platform using custom primers. The paper's processing steps were these. Unique molecular identifiers were extracted from raw reads with MiGEC, and CDR3 positions were determined with MiXCR. For each individual, recombination models were inferred using an EM algorithm with the repgenHMM and IGoR tools. Shared clonotypes were analyzed with the tcR package in R, and sharing was normalized by the product of cloneset sizes. Out-of-frame nonproductive sequences were analyzed to study raw recombination free of thymic and clonal selection effects. The public reads were reanalyzed by TCRdb: fastp trimming at Q25, MiXCR alignment, in-frame beta chains only. Rows with a matching CDR3 protein are joined into one entry that keeps the most common DNA and genes. The V and J calls come from TCRdb's annotation, not from the publication. The sample has 400,000 to 550,000 distinct CDR3 sequences on record, roughly 26% of them singletons. The top ten clones comprise 2.9% of the sample.

V is shortened by 4 bases, J by 1 base, and the region joining them spans 5 bases. Spanning cysteine to phenylalanine, the CDR3 consists of 13 amino acids. Only the CDR3 part of the read is kept: 39 bases, read in frame from the first base. The germline V gene encodes CDR1 MNHEY and CDR2 SVGEGT. Every donor in the study was a healthy Caucasian. The twin cohort comprised three pairs of female monozygotic twins, all aged roughly 18 to 30 years. Positive isolation kits from Invitrogen were used to isolate CD4+ and CD8+ T cell populations. With regard to this clonotype: The clone's antigen remains unknown. No base qualities exist here, and no much larger clone lies one base off it.

This sample was shared with a second study, whose subject was T cells expressing NK-cell markers. From the second report: Three sorted T-cell subsets (CD3+CD56+NKG2C+, CD3+CD56+NKG2C- and CD3+CD56-NKG2C+) from 7 to 9 donors had their TCR beta-chain repertoires profiled. Among the eight sequenced donors, only one was HCMV-seronegative, while the other seven were HCMV-seropositive. In several experiments an anti-gammadeltaTCR antibody was added to restrict sorting to alphabetaTCR-expressing T cells. In roughly 6 donors, the dominant CD3+CD56+NKG2C+ clonotypes ranked among the top 10 CD8+ clonotypes, making up roughly 1.0-8% of CD8+ T cells. Those dominant clonotypes were again the most abundant among CD3+CD56-NKG2C+ cells in a handful of donors, at about 28.3-60.1%. Whether the expanded NKG2C-expressing T cell clones were specific for HCMV antigens was left unclear. The eight sequenced donors were randomly selected healthy volunteers, three men and five women. A commercial ELISA kit detecting HCMV-specific IgG in serum was used to determine HCMV serostatus. MIGEC was used to demultiplex reads and group the reads by UMI, and MiTCR was used to assemble and quantify clonotypes. To exclude erroneous sequences, only TCR cDNA sequences supported by at least two reads were retained. Downstream repertoire analysis used the tcR package, and clonotypes were matched across fractions by CDR3 nucleotide sequence plus V segment. Antigen specificity was annotated against VDJdb with VDJmatch, allowing one amino acid substitution in CDR3.

The receptor was isolated from a woman aged 18-29 years in good health. Sequencing was performed on CD4+ T cells sorted from blood. The sequence links TRBV6-2 or TRBV6-3 to TRBJ2-1; the D segment could be TRBD2, given 5 matching bases. The nucleotide sequence is given as TGTGCCAGCAGTTGGGAGTCCTACAATGAGCAGTTCTTC. Its protein product is CASSWESYNEQFF.